This T cell receptor beta chain comes out of a study of vaccination and CD4 T cells after COVID-19. The Oncomine TCR Beta short-read assay sequenced DNA from cultured CD4+ T cells. Genomic DNA was extracted from cultured CD4+ T cells. TCRdb re-called the PCR reads through MiXCR, storing one row per CDR3 protein. This sample has about 8,900 distinct CDR3 sequences, with roughly 31% found just once. Details on this clonotype: Antigen specificity is unknown.

Trimming took 6 bases from V and 3 from J; bases not matched to a gene: 12. CDR3 length equals 18 residues. The V gene's germline CDR1 is KGHSH and CDR2 LQKENI. The treatment was: roughly 11-day PBMC culture with coronavirus spike peptide pools or control peptides (ViraFEST assay). During the years 2011-2018, before the COVID-19 pandemic, the unexposed donor's CD4+ T cells were collected. Contingent on cell availability, unexposed-donor CD4+ T cells were interrogated with SARS-CoV-2 S/N and four cold-coronavirus spikes. This sequence was found in a human donor in good health. The sample comprised CD4+ T cells from blood, cultured in vitro. The rearrangement joins TRBV18 to TRBJ2-6; TRBD1 matches at 9 bases. CDR3 DNA: TGTGCCAGCTCTAACCTTGGTACAGGGGGCTTTGGGGCCAACGTCCTGACTTTC. This codes for CASSNLGTGGFGANVLTF.